Listed below are T cell receptor beta chains from one sample, sequenced in a study of shared clonotypes between healthy human individuals. Libraries were prepared by immunoSEQ multiplex PCR; TCRdb keeps only in-frame clonotypes and omits some of them. The table has a few hundred thousand clones, around 78% seen once. Sequenced sample: PBMCs. The receptor source for this set is a woman aged 40 to 55 in good health. Some clones in this sample may be carry-over from other donors' samples. Each CDR3 is given with its conserved first and last residue. The D gene is left open where the match is weak. Some rows mark clone size as missing; the rest say once, few, many or name a class of expanded clone.

DNA: TGTGCCAGCAGCTTTTGGGGGGGTTCTCCAGATACGCAGTATTTT
CDR3: CASSFWGGSPDTQYF
D: TRBD2
size: -
V: TRBV5-8
J: TRBJ2-3

DNA: TGTGCCGGGGCTGGGACAGGGTTGGAGCAGTACTTC
CDR3: CAGAGTGLEQYF
D: TRBD1
size: few
V: TRBV30
J: TRBJ2-7

DNA: TGTGCCAGCAGCGTAGGTTCCTACGAGCAGTACTTC
CDR3: CASSVGSYEQYF
D: -
size: -
V: TRBV9
J: TRBJ2-7

DNA: TGTGCCTGGGGTAGCGGGAGGGCATATGAGCAGTTCTTC
CDR3: CAWGSGRAYEQFF
D: TRBD2
size: -
V: TRBV30
J: TRBJ2-1

DNA: TGTGCCAGTAGTATTCTTCCAGGAGGGGTGGATGAGCAGTTCTTC
CDR3: CASSILPGGVDEQFF
D: -
size: -
V: TRBV19
J: TRBJ2-1

DNA: TGCAGCGTTCGGGGACTAGCGGGAGGGCCGGCAGATACGCAGTATTTT
CDR3: CSVRGLAGGPADTQYF
D: TRBD2
size: -
V: TRBV29-1
J: TRBJ2-3

DNA: TGCAGCGTTTACAGGGAGGGCTACGAGCAGTACTTC
CDR3: CSVYREGYEQYF
D: -
size: once
V: TRBV29-1
J: TRBJ2-7

DNA: TGTGCCAGCAGCGATGGACAGGGGCCTTACACCGGGGAGCTGTTTTTT
CDR3: CASSDGQGPYTGELFF
D: TRBD1
size: -
V: TRBV7-2
J: TRBJ2-2

DNA: TGTGCCAGTAGTACCGGATCGGGAGGAAACACCATATATTTT
CDR3: CASSTGSGGNTIYF
D: -
size: -
V: TRBV19
J: TRBJ1-3

DNA: TGTGCCAGCAGTGACCTTCATGAAAAACTGTTTTTT
CDR3: CASSDLHEKLFF
D: -
size: -
V: TRBV6-1
J: TRBJ1-4

DNA: TGTGCCAGCAGGCACAGGGTGAACCAAGAGACCCAGTACTTC
CDR3: CASRHRVNQETQYF
D: -
size: -
V: TRBV2
J: TRBJ2-5

DNA: TGTGCCAGCAGGACTAGCGTATCTAGCACAGATACGCAGTATTTT
CDR3: CASRTSVSSTDTQYF
D: TRBD2
size: -
V: TRBV6-4
J: TRBJ2-3

DNA: TGTGCCAGCAGCTTATCGGGACTAGTCTATGGTGAGCAGTTCTTC
CDR3: CASSLSGLVYGEQFF
D: TRBD2
size: many
V: TRBV11-1
J: TRBJ2-1

DNA: TGCGCCAGCAGCTTGGCCGGCAACAGCGGGAGGGCAGGAGATACGCAGTATTTT
CDR3: CASSLAGNSGRAGDTQYF
D: TRBD2
size: -
V: TRBV5-1
J: TRBJ2-3

DNA: TGTGCCAGCTCAGGACAGGCCACAGATACGCAGTATTTT
CDR3: CASSGQATDTQYF
D: TRBD1
size: -
V: TRBV28
J: TRBJ2-3

DNA: TGTGCCAGTAGTATGCAGACATGGGTGGGGGGCAATCAGCCCCAGCATTTT
CDR3: CASSMQTWVGGNQPQHF
D: -
size: -
V: TRBV19
J: TRBJ1-5

DNA: TGTGCCACCAGCAGAGATCAGGGACTAGCGGGAAACTACGAGCAGTACTTC
CDR3: CATSRDQGLAGNYEQYF
D: TRBD2
size: few
V: TRBV15
J: TRBJ2-7

DNA: TGCGCCAGCAGCTTGAGTGGGGCCGGAGCTAACTATGGCTACACCTTC
CDR3: CASSLSGAGANYGYTF
D: -
size: -
V: TRBV5-1
J: TRBJ1-2

DNA: TGTGCCAGCAGCTTGTCTTCGGGGAGAAGTGCTTTCTTT
CDR3: CASSLSSGRSAFF
D: -
size: -
V: TRBV5-6
J: TRBJ1-1

DNA: TGTGCCAGTAGTATCACTACCGCGGGCAATGAGCAGTTCTTC
CDR3: CASSITTAGNEQFF
D: -
size: -
V: TRBV19
J: TRBJ2-1

DNA: TGCGCCAGCAGCTTCGGACCCGGACGTTACAATGAGCAGTTCTTC
CDR3: CASSFGPGRYNEQFF
D: -
size: -
V: TRBV5-1
J: TRBJ2-1

DNA: TGTGCCAGCAGCTCCGGTGGGGGTGAAAAACTGTTTTTT
CDR3: CASSSGGGEKLFF
D: -
size: -
V: TRBV7-9
J: TRBJ1-4

DNA: TGTGCCAGCTCACCAGGAGGAAGTAGCGGGAGCTACGAGCAGTACTTC
CDR3: CASSPGGSSGSYEQYF
D: TRBD2
size: -
V: TRBV18
J: TRBJ2-7

DNA: TGTGCCAGCAGCCCGGACCCGGGCTATCAGCCCCAGCATTTT
CDR3: CASSPDPGYQPQHF
D: -
size: -
V: TRBV7-9
J: TRBJ1-5

DNA: TGTGCCAGCAGCGTAGAGGCCTCTCGTGAAGCTTTCTTT
CDR3: CASSVEASREAFF
D: -
size: -
V: TRBV9
J: TRBJ1-1

DNA: TGCGCCAGCAGCTTGGGGGGGGCCCTCACGGATACGCAGTATTTT
CDR3: CASSLGGALTDTQYF
D: -
size: -
V: TRBV5-1
J: TRBJ2-3

DNA: TGTGCCAGCAGCGACGGGCCGAAGACGGAGCAGTACTTC
CDR3: CASSDGPKTEQYF
D: -
size: -
V: TRBV7-9
J: TRBJ2-7

DNA: TGCGCCAGCAGCTTCCAGGGGGCGAACACCGGGGAGCTGTTTTTT
CDR3: CASSFQGANTGELFF
D: TRBD1
size: -
V: TRBV5-1
J: TRBJ2-2

DNA: TGTGCCAGCAGTTTGGAACACCCGGAGTACACTGAAGCTTTCTTT
CDR3: CASSLEHPEYTEAFF
D: -
size: few
V: TRBV27
J: TRBJ1-1

DNA: TGTGCCAGCAGCTCCGAAAACTCGCGGGCATACAATGAGCAGTTCTTC
CDR3: CASSSENSRAYNEQFF
D: -
size: many
V: TRBV7-9
J: TRBJ2-1

DNA: TGTGCCAGCAGTACCCCCGGGCTGAATGAAAAACTGTTTTTT
CDR3: CASSTPGLNEKLFF
D: -
size: -
V: TRBV28
J: TRBJ1-4

DNA: TGTGCCAGCTCACCGTCTCCCTCCCAAGAGACCCAGTACTTC
CDR3: CASSPSPSQETQYF
D: -
size: -
V: TRBV18
J: TRBJ2-5

DNA: TGTGCCAGCAGGCCCTCAGGACTAGCGGGAGGGCCCCTCGGGGAGCTGTTTTTT
CDR3: CASRPSGLAGGPLGELFF
D: TRBD2
size: -
V: TRBV28
J: TRBJ2-2

DNA: TGTGCCAGCAGTGACGCCAGGGTCCTAGGTGGCTACACCTTC
CDR3: CASSDARVLGGYTF
D: -
size: -
V: TRBV2
J: TRBJ1-2

DNA: TGTGCCAGCAGCTTGGGTCCTGGTACCTACAATGAGCAGTTCTTC
CDR3: CASSLGPGTYNEQFF
D: -
size: few
V: TRBV5-8
J: TRBJ2-1

DNA: TGCGCCAGCAGCTTTAGCGGGGATCACAATGAGCAGTTCTTC
CDR3: CASSFSGDHNEQFF
D: TRBD2
size: -
V: TRBV5-1
J: TRBJ2-1

DNA: TGTGCCAGCAGTGATTTGTGGTTTGGAGGACTTCGCGATCAGCCCCAGCATTTT
CDR3: CASSDLWFGGLRDQPQHF
D: -
size: -
V: TRBV6-1
J: TRBJ1-5

DNA: TGTGCCACCAGCAGAGATCGCCCCAACTCTGGAAACACCATATATTTT
CDR3: CATSRDRPNSGNTIYF
D: -
size: -
V: TRBV15
J: TRBJ1-3

DNA: TGTGCCAGCAGTTACTCCAAAGAAGTGCAGTTCTTC
CDR3: CASSYSKEVQFF
D: -
size: -
V: TRBV27
J: TRBJ2-1

DNA: TGTGCCAGCAGTCGAGGACAGGGGTCGGGCTACGAGCAGTACTTC
CDR3: CASSRGQGSGYEQYF
D: TRBD1
size: once
V: TRBV6-6
J: TRBJ2-7

DNA: TGTGCTAGCAGCTTAGAACCGAACACTGAAGCTTTCTTT
CDR3: CASSLEPNTEAFF
D: -
size: -
V: TRBV7-7
J: TRBJ1-1

DNA: TGTGCCAGCAGCAGCAGGGGTAGGGAAAAACTGTTTTTT
CDR3: CASSSRGREKLFF
D: -
size: -
V: TRBV11-2
J: TRBJ1-4

DNA: TGTGCCAGCAGCTTAGGGGGAGGGACAGGACAAGAGACCCAGTACTTC
CDR3: CASSLGGGTGQETQYF
D: -
size: many
V: TRBV11-3
J: TRBJ2-5

DNA: TGTGCCAGCTCGTCCGGGATGGACACTGAAGCTTTCTTT
CDR3: CASSSGMDTEAFF
D: -
size: -
V: TRBV18
J: TRBJ1-1

DNA: TGTGCCAGCAGGGGAACGGGAGGGCCGGGCGAGCAGTACTTC
CDR3: CASRGTGGPGEQYF
D: TRBD2
size: -
V: TRBV28
J: TRBJ2-7

DNA: TGTGCCAGCAGTCGGGACAGGGGAGACTATGGCTACACCTTC
CDR3: CASSRDRGDYGYTF
D: TRBD1
size: -
V: TRBV6-1
J: TRBJ1-2

DNA: TGTGCCAGCAGTGAGGTTGTCGGGGAGCTGTTTTTT
CDR3: CASSEVVGELFF
D: -
size: -
V: TRBV6-1
J: TRBJ2-2

DNA: TGTGCCAGCAGTTTAGAGGATTGGACTAGCGGGAGTAGAGGGCAGTTCTTC
CDR3: CASSLEDWTSGSRGQFF
D: TRBD2
size: -
V: TRBV27
J: TRBJ2-1

DNA: TGTGCCAGCAGCCCAATACTAGCGAAGGAGACCCAGTACTTC
CDR3: CASSPILAKETQYF
D: TRBD2
size: -
V: TRBV7-8
J: TRBJ2-5

DNA: TGTGCCAGTCGGACTAGCGCGGAGACCCAGTACTTC
CDR3: CASRTSAETQYF
D: TRBD2
size: -
V: TRBV2
J: TRBJ2-5

DNA: TGCGCCAGCAGCCAAGTCGTGGGCCGGCGGGAGAGGGTGGGGAATGAGCAGTTCTTC
CDR3: CASSQVVGRRERVGNEQFF
D: TRBD2
size: -
V: TRBV4-1
J: TRBJ2-1

DNA: TGTGCCAGCGGTGGGACAGGGGGTTGGGAGACCCAGTACTTC
CDR3: CASGGTGGWETQYF
D: TRBD1
size: -
V: TRBV28
J: TRBJ2-5

DNA: TGTGCCAGCAGCCCACGGGGGACTAGCGGCCAAGAGACCCAGTACTTC
CDR3: CASSPRGTSGQETQYF
D: TRBD2
size: -
V: TRBV5-4
J: TRBJ2-5

DNA: TGCGCCAGCCGAGGGATCGTAGGGACGGTAGAGACCCAGTACTTC
CDR3: CASRGIVGTVETQYF
D: -
size: -
V: TRBV10-1
J: TRBJ2-5

DNA: TGTGCCAGCAGCTTGGGGGATATCGGCTACACCTTC
CDR3: CASSLGDIGYTF
D: -
size: -
V: TRBV5-5
J: TRBJ1-2

DNA: TGTGCCAGCAGACAGCCGACAGGGGAGCAGTACTTC
CDR3: CASRQPTGEQYF
D: TRBD1
size: few
V: TRBV28
J: TRBJ2-7

DNA: TGCGCCAGCAGCTTGGGACAGAGAGAGGGTGGCTACACCTTC
CDR3: CASSLGQREGGYTF
D: -
size: -
V: TRBV5-1
J: TRBJ1-2

DNA: TGTGCCAGCAGCTTAGGAGGGCAGTGGTGGGCTTTCTTT
CDR3: CASSLGGQWWAFF
D: -
size: few
V: TRBV7-8
J: TRBJ1-1

DNA: TGTGCCAGCTTCGGGACAGGCTATGGCTACACCTTC
CDR3: CASFGTGYGYTF
D: TRBD1
size: few
V: TRBV28
J: TRBJ1-2

DNA: TGTGCCAGCAGCCGTGGCTCGGGGGCGTCCCAATTTTACGAGCAGTACTTC
CDR3: CASSRGSGASQFYEQYF
D: -
size: -
V: TRBV7-2
J: TRBJ2-7